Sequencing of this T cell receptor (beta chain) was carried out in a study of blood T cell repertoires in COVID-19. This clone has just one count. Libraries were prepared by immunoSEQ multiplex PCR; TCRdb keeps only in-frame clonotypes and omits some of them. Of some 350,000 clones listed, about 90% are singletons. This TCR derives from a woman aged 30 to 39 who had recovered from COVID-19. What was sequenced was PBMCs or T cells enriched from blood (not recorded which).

The CDR3 DNA reads TGTGCCAGCAGTTTGGGACAGGGAAAGACTGAAGCTTTCTTT. It codes for CASSLGQGKTEAFF. The chain has TRBV28 and TRBJ1-1; 9 nucleotides match TRBD1. The CDR3 runs 14 residues. With V trimmed by 3 bases and J by 5 bases, 4 bases remained unmatched. CDR1 and CDR2 from the germline V gene are MDHEN and SYDVKM.